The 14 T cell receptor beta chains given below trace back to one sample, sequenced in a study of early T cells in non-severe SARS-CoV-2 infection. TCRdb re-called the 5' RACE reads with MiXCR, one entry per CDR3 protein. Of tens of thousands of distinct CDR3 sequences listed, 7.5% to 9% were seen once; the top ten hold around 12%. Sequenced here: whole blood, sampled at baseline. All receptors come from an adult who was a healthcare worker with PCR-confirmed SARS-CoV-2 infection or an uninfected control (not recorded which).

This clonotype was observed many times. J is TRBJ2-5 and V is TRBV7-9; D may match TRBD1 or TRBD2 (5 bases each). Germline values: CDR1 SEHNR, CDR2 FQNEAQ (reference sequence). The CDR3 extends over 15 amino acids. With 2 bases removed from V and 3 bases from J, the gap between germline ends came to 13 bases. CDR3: CASSLRGRAEETQYF. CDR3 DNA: TGTGCCAGCAGCTTAAGGGGACGGGCGGAAGAGACCCAGTACTTC.

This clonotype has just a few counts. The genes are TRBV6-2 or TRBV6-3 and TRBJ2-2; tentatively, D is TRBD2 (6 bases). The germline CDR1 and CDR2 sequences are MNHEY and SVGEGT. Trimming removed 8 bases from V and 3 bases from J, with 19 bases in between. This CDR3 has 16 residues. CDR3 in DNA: TGTGCCAGCTGTTCGGCGGGGAAGGCCGACACCGGGGAGCTGTTTTTT. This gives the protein CASCSAGKADTGELFF.

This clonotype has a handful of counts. CDR3 DNA sequence: TGTGCCAGCAGCTTAAACAGGGGGACGCAGTTCTTC. Translated, it gives CASSLNRGTQFF. The chain combines TRBV7-2 with TRBJ2-1; TRBD1 aligns across 8 bases. Germline trimming cut 2 bases from V and 12 bases from J; bases unmatched to any gene: 3. Germline V gene sequence: CDR1 SGHTA, CDR2 FQGNSA. The CDR3 length is 12 residues.

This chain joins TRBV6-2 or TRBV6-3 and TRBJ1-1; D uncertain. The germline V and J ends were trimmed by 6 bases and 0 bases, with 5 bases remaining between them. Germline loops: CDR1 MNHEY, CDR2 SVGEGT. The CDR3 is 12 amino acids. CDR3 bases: TGTGCCAGCAGCAAGATGAACACTGAAGCTTTCTTT. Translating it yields CASSKMNTEAFF.

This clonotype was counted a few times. The CDR3 loop reads CASTSGGQYSPLHF. In DNA, the CDR3 is TGTGCCAGCACGTCGGGGGGGCAGTATTCACCCCTCCACTTT. The gene calls are TRBV27 and TRBJ1-6; perhaps TRBD1 as D (6 bases). The CDR3 loop spans 14 amino acids. Trimming cost V 7 bases and J 8 bases, with 15 bases left between them. The germline V gene has CDR1 MNHEY and CDR2 SMNVEV (reference sequence).

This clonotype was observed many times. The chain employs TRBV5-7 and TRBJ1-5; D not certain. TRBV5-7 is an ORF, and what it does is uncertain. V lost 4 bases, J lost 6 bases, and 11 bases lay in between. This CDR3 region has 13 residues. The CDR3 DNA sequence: TGTGCCAGCAGCCCCCTTGATTGTCAGCCCCAGCATTTT. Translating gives CASSPLDCQPQHF.

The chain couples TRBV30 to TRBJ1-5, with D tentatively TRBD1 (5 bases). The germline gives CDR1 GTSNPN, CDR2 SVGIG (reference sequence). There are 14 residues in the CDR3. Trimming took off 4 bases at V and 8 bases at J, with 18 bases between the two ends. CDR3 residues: CAWTSGGGSKPQHF. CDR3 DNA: TGTGCCTGGACCTCAGGCGGGGGAAGTAAGCCCCAGCATTTT. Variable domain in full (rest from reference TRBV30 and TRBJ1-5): SQTIHQWPATLVQPVGSPLSLECTVEGTSNPNLYWYRQAAGRGLQLLFYSVGIGQISSEVPQNLSASRPQDRQFILSSKKLLLSDSGFYLCAWTSGGGSKPQHFGDGTRLSIL.

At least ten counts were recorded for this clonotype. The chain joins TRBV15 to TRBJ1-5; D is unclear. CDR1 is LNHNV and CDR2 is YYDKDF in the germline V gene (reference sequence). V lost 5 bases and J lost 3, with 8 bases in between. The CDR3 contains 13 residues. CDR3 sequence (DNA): TGTGCCACCAGCTCCCTATCCAATCAGCCCCAGCATTTT. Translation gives CATSSLSNQPQHF.

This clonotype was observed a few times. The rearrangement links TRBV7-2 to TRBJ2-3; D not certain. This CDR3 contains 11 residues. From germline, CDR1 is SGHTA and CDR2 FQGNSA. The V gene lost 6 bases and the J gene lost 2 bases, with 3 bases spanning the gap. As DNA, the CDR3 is TGTGCCAGCAGTCACACAGATACGCAGTATTTT. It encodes CASSHTDTQYF.

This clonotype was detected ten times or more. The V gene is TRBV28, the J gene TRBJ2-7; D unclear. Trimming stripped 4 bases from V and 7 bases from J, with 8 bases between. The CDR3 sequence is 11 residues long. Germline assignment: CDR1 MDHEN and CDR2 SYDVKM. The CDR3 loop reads CASSSSSEQYF. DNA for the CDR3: TGTGCCAGCAGTTCTTCATCGGAGCAGTACTTC.

This CDR3 is CASSSTGLHGYTF. In DNA, the CDR3 is TGTGCCAGCAGCTCGACAGGGCTCCATGGCTACACCTTC. This chain links TRBV14 with TRBJ1-2; 7 bases agree with TRBD1. Per germline, CDR1 SGHDN and CDR2 FVKESK. This CDR3 comprises 13 residues. Losses at the gene ends were 5 bases for V and 6 bases for J; bases not matched to a gene: 6.

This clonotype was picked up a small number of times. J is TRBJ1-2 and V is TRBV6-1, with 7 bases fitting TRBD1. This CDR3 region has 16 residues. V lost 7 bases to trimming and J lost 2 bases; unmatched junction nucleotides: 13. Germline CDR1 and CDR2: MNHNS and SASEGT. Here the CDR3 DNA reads TGTGCCAGCACCCCCGCCACCGGGACAGTGAACTATGGCTACACCTTC. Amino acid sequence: CASTPATGTVNYGYTF.

CDR3 amino acids: CASSRLTGLSTGELFF. In DNA, the CDR3 is TGTGCCAGCAGCCGCCTAACGGGGTTGAGCACCGGGGAGCTGTTTTTT. V usage is TRBV27 and J usage is TRBJ2-2, with a weak D call TRBD2 (5 bases). Trimming shortened V by 6 bases and J by 4 bases, and 18 bases separated the two germline ends. Germline CDR1 and CDR2: MNHEY and SMNVEV (reference sequence). CDR3 length: 16 amino acids.

DNA of the CDR3: TGTGCCAGCAGCTTAGTTGGACCTCATGAGCAGTTCTTC. Translating gives CASSLVGPHEQFF. The chain uses TRBV11-2 and TRBJ2-1; D uncertain. The V end was cut by 1 base, the J end by 8 bases, with 9 bases between. The germline gives CDR1 SGHAT, CDR2 FQNNGV. The CDR3 consists of 13 residues.